One TCR beta chain is described in this entry. The sample is drawn from a study of blood T cell repertoires in COVID-19. TCRdb's copy holds only in-frame clones and misses some; the assay was immunoSEQ multiplex PCR. Of 75,000 to 90,000 clones in the sample, roughly nine tenths were seen once. Germline values: CDR1 KGHSH, CDR2 LQKENI. The V end lost 6 bases, the J end lost 6 bases, and 12 bases lay between the germline ends. The CDR3 is made up of 13 amino acids. This clonotype originated in a woman between 45 and 65 years old in a cohort sampled during active COVID-19. This chain connects TRBV18 to TRBJ1-5; D might be TRBD1 (5 bases). What was sequenced was peripheral blood. CDR3 sequence: CASSPQGGQPQHF. The CDR3 DNA sequence: TGTGCCAGCTCCCCTCAGGGAGGTCAGCCCCAGCATTTT.